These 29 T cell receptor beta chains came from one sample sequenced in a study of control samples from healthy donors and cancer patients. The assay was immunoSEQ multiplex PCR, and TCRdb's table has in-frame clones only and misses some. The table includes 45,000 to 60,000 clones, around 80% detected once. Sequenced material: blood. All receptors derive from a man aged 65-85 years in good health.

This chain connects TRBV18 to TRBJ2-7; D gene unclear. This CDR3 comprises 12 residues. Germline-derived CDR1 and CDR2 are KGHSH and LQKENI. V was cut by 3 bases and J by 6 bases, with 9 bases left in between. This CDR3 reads CASSPRIGEQYF. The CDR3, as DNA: TGTGCCAGCTCACCGAGGATTGGCGAGCAGTACTTC. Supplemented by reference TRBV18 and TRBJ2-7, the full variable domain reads NAGVMQNPRHLVRRRGQEARLRCSPMKGHSHVYWYRQLPEEGLKFMVYLQKENIIDESGMPKERFSAEFPKEGPSILRIQQVVRGDSAAYFCASSPRIGEQYFGPGTRLTVT.

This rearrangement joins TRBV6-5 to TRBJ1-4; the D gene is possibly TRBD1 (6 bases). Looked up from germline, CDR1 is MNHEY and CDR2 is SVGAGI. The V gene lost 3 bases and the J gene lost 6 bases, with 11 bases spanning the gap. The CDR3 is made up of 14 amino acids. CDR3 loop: CASSYRGGDEKLFF. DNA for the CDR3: TGTGCCAGCAGTTATCGGGGGGGCGATGAAAAACTGTTTTTT.

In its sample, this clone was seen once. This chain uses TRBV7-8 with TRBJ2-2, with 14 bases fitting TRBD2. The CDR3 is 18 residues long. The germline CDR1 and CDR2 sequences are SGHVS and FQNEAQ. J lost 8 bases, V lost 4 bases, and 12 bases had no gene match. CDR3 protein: CASSSLPGLAGALGELFF. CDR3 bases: TGTGCCAGCAGCTCCCTGCCGGGACTAGCGGGGGCGTTGGGGGAGCTGTTTTTT.

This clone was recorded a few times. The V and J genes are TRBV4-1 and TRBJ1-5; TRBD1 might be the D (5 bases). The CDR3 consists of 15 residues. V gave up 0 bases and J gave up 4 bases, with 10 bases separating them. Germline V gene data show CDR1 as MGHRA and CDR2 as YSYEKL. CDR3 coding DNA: TGCGCCAGCAGCCAAGATTTCACAGGTAATCAGCCCCAGCATTTT. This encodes CASSQDFTGNQPQHF.

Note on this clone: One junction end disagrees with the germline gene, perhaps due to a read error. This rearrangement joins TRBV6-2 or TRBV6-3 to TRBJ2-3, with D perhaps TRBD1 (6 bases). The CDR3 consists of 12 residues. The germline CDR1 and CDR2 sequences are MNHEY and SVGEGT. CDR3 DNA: TGTGCCAGCAGCTCCCCTCCGGGACATCGGACCTTT. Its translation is CASSSPPGHRTF.

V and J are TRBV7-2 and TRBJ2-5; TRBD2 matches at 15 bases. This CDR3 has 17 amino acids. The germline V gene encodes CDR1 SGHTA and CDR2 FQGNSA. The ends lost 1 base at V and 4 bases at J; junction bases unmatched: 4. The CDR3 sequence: CASSLGTSGGAGETQYF. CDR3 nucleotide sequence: TGTGCCAGCAGCTTAGGGACTAGCGGGGGGGCCGGAGAGACCCAGTACTTC.

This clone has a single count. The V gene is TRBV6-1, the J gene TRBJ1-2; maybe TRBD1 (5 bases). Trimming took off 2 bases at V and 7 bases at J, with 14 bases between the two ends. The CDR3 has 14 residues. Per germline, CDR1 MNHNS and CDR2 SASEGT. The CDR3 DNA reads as TGTGCCAGCAGTGAACCCCAGGGAACTTTTGGCTACACCTTC. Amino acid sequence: CASSEPQGTFGYTF.

The CDR3 is CASSPGGLLTYEQYF. The CDR3 DNA follows: TGTGCCAGCAGTCCGGGGGGACTGTTAACCTACGAGCAGTACTTC. V gene TRBV6-5 combines with J gene TRBJ2-7, with 7 bases identical to TRBD2. V was pared by 5 bases and J by 2 bases, with 9 bases of the junction left unmatched. There are 15 residues in the CDR3. Germline CDR1 is MNHEY and CDR2 is SVGAGI.

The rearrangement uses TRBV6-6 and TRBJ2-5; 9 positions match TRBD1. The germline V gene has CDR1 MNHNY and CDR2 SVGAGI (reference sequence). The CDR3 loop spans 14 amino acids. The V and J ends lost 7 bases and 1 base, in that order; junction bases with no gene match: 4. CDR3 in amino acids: CASKETGGQETQYF. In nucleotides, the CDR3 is TGTGCCAGCAAAGAGACAGGGGGCCAAGAGACCCAGTACTTC.

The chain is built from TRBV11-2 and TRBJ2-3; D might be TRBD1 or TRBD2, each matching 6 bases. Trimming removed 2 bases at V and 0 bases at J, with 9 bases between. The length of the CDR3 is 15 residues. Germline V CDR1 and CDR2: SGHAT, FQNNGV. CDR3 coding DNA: TGTGCCAGCAGCTTAAGGGGGGTTAGCACAGATACGCAGTATTTT. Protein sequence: CASSLRGVSTDTQYF.

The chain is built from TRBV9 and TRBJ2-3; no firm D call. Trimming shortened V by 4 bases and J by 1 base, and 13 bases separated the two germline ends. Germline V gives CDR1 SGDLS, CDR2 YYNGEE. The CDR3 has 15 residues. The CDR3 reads CASSLAGSGTDTQYF. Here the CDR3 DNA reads TGTGCCAGCAGCCTTGCTGGGTCTGGCACAGATACGCAGTATTTT.

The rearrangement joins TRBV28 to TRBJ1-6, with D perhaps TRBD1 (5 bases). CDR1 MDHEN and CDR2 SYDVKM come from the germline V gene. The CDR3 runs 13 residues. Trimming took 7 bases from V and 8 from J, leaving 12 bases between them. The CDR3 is CASMRQLDSPLHF. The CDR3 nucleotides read TGTGCCAGCATGAGACAGCTGGATTCACCCCTCCACTTT.

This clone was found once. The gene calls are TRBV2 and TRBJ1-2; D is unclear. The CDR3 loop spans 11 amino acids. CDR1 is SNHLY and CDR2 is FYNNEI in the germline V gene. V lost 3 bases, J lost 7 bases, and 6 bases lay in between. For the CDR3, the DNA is TGTGCCAGCAGTGAGTCAGGTGGCTACACCTTC. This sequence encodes CASSESGGYTF.

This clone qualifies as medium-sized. In nucleotides, the CDR3 is TGTGCCAGCAGTTTGTCGCCCTTAGACAGGACCTACGAGCAGTACTTC. Amino acids: CASSLSPLDRTYEQYF. The chain joins TRBV27 to TRBJ2-7; tentative D call: TRBD1 (6 bases). The ends were cut back, 3 bases at V and 2 bases at J, with 17 bases in the middle. In germline, CDR1 is MNHEY, CDR2 SMNVEV (reference sequence). This CDR3 has 16 amino acids.

CDR3 loop: CASSPTGVRGYTF. CDR3 DNA sequence: TGTGCCAGCAGTCCTACAGGGGTGCGTGGCTACACCTTC. This chain connects TRBV12-3 or TRBV12-4 to TRBJ1-2; TRBD1 agrees at 7 bases. The ends lost 5 bases at V and 7 bases at J; junction bases unmatched: 7. The CDR3 has 13 amino acids.

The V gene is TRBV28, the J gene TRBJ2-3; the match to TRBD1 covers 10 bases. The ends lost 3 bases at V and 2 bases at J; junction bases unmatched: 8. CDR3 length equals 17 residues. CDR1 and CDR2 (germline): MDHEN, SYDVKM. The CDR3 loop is CASSFSDRGSFTDTQYF. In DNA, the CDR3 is TGTGCCAGCAGTTTTTCGGACAGGGGGAGCTTCACAGATACGCAGTATTTT.

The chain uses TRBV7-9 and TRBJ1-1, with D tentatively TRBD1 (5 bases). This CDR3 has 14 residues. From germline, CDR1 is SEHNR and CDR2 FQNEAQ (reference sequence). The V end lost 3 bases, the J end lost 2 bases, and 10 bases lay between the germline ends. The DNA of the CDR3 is TGTGCCAGCAGCTTCCAGGGTGGTAACACTGAAGCTTTCTTT. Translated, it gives CASSFQGGNTEAFF.

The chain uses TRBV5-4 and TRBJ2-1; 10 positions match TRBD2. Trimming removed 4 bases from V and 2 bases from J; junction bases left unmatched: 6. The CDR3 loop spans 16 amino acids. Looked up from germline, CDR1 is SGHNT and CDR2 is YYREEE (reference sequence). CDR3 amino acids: CASSPGLAVAYNEQFF. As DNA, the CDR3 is TGTGCCAGCAGCCCAGGACTAGCGGTTGCCTACAATGAGCAGTTCTTC. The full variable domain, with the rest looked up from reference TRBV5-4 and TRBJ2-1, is ETGVTQSPTHLIKTRGQQVTLRCSSQSGHNTVSWYQQALGQGPQFIFQYYREEENGRGNFPPRFSGLQFPNYSSELNVNALELDDSALYLCASSPGLAVAYNEQFFGPGTRLTVL.

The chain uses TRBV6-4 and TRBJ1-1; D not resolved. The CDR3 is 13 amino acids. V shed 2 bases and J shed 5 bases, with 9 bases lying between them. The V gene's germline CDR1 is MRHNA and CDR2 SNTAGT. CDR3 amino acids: CASSDEAGTEAFF. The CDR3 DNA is TGTGCCAGCAGTGACGAGGCTGGGACTGAAGCTTTCTTT.

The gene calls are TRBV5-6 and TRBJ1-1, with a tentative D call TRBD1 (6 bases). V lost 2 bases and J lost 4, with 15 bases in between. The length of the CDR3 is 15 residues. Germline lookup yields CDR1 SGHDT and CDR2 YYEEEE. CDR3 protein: CASSFVPGASTEAFF. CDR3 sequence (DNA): TGTGCCAGCAGCTTTGTCCCAGGGGCTAGCACTGAAGCTTTCTTT.

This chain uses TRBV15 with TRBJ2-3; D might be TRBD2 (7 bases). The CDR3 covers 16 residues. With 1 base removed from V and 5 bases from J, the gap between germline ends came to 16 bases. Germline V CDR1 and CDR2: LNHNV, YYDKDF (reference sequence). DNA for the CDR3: TGTGCCACCAGCAGAGGGGGCAGGGGAGGGGTAGATACGCAGTATTTT. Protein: CATSRGGRGGVDTQYF.

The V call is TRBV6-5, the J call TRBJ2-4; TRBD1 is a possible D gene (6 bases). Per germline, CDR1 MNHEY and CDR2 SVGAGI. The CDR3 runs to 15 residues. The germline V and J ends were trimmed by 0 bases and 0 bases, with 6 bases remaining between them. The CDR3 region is CASSYSQGAKNIQYF. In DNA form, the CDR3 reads TGTGCCAGCAGTTACTCACAGGGAGCCAAAAACATTCAGTACTTC.

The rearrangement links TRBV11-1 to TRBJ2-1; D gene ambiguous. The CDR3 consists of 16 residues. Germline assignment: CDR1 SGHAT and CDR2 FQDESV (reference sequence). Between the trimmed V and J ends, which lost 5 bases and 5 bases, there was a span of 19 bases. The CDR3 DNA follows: TGTGCCAGCAGCCGCCCGGGCAGGATTCCCAACAATGAGCAGTTCTTC. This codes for CASSRPGRIPNNEQFF.

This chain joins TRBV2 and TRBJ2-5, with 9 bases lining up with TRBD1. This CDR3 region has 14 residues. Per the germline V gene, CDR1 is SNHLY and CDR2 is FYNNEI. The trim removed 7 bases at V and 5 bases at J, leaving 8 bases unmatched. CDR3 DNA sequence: TGTGCCAGCACCGACAGGGGGAGGCGGGAGACCCAGTACTTC. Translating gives CASTDRGRRETQYF.

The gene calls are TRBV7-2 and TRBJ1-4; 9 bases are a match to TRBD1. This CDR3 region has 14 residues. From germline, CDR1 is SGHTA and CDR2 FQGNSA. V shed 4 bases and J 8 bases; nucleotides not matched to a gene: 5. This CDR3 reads CASSSTGGYEKLFF. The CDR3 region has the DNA TGTGCCAGCAGCTCGACAGGGGGGTACGAAAAACTGTTTTTT.

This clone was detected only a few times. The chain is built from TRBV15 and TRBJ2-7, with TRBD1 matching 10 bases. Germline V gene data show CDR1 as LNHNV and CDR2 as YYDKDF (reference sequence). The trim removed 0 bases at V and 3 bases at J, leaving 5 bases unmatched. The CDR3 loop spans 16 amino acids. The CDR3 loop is CATSRDVRDRGYEQYF. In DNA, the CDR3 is TGTGCCACCAGCAGAGACGTCCGGGACAGGGGCTACGAGCAGTACTTC.

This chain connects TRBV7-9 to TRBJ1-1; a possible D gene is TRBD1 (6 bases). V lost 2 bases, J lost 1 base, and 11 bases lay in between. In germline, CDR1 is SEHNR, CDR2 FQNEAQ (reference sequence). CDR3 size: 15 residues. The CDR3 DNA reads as TGTGCCAGCAGCTTACGGGGGGCAGGGAACACTGAAGCTTTCTTT. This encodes CASSLRGAGNTEAFF. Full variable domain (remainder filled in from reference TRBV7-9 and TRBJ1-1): DTGVSQNPRHKITKRGQNVTFRCDPISEHNRLYWYRQTLGQGPEFLTYFQNEAQLEKSRLLSDRFSAERPKGSFSTLEIQRTEQGDSAMYLCASSLRGAGNTEAFFGQGTRLTVV.

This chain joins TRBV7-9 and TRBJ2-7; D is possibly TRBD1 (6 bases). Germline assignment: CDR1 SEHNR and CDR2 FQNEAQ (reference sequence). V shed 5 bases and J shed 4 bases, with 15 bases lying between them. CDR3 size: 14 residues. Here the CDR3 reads CASSARDTLYEQYF. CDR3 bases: TGTGCCAGCAGCGCCCGGGACACCCTATACGAGCAGTACTTC.

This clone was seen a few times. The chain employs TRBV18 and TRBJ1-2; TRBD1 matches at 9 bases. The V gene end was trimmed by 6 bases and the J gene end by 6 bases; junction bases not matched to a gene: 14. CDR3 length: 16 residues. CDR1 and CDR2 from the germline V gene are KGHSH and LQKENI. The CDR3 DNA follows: TGTGCCAGCTCTGTGGCACCGGGACAGGGTTCGGATGGCTACACCTTC. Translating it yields CASSVAPGQGSDGYTF. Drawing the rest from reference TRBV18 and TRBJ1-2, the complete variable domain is NAGVMQNPRHLVRRRGQEARLRCSPMKGHSHVYWYRQLPEEGLKFMVYLQKENIIDESGMPKERFSAEFPKEGPSILRIQQVVRGDSAAYFCASSVAPGQGSDGYTFGSGTRLTVV.